Listed here are 15 T cell receptor beta chains from one sample, sequenced in a study of cytomegalovirus exposure and HLA in healthy donors. The PCR made use of 60 Vbeta and 13 Jbeta primers. TCRdb's table, derived via immunoSEQ multiplex PCR, lists solely in-frame clones and lacks some. The table has roughly 230,000 clones, roughly 78% seen once. The sequenced sample was PBMCs. These receptors were taken from a boy aged 5-17 years in good health and CMV-seronegative.

The chain employs TRBV6-1 and TRBJ2-6; D uncertain. V lost 8 bases and J lost 0, with 8 bases in between. The V gene's germline CDR1 is MNHNS and CDR2 SASEGT. The CDR3 contains 14 residues. CDR3 residues: CASHSVSGANVLTF. The CDR3 DNA is TGTGCCAGCCATTCGGTCTCTGGGGCCAACGTCCTGACTTTC.

The sample holds a few counts of this clone. The gene calls are TRBV6-4 and TRBJ2-3; 9 bases fit TRBD2. The CDR3 loop spans 15 amino acids. Losses at the gene ends were 3 bases for V and 2 bases for J; bases not matched to a gene: 3. The germline V gene has CDR1 MRHNA and CDR2 SNTAGT. As DNA, the CDR3 is TGTGCCAGCAGTGAGGCTAGCGGGAACACAGATACGCAGTATTTT. Translated, it gives CASSEASGNTDTQYF.

There are a few counts of this clone. Distinct nucleotide sequences in the sample also encode this CDR3. The chain joins TRBV18 to TRBJ2-1, with 12 bases fitting TRBD2. The germline gives CDR1 KGHSH, CDR2 LQKENI. This CDR3 spans 15 amino acids. V shed 2 bases and J 4 bases; nucleotides not matched to a gene: 0. In DNA form, the CDR3 reads TGTGCCAGCTCACCAGGACTAGCGGGATACAATGAGCAGTTCTTC. Protein sequence: CASSPGLAGYNEQFF.

This clone was observed a few times. The chain employs TRBV9 and TRBJ2-3, with 8 bases lining up with TRBD2. V was clipped by 4 bases and J by 1 base; unmatched bases: 2. The CDR3 covers 14 residues. Germline V CDR1 and CDR2: SGDLS, YYNGEE. The CDR3 DNA reads TGTGCCAGCAGCCGAGCGGGAGGCACAGATACGCAGTATTTT. It specifies CASSRAGGTDTQYF.

The sample holds a few counts of this clone. The gene calls are TRBV25-1 and TRBJ1-5, with TRBD1 matching 11 bases. Germline V gives CDR1 MGHDK, CDR2 SYGVNS. CDR3 length equals 14 residues. The V gene end was trimmed by 4 bases and the J gene end by 8 bases; junction bases not matched to a gene: 4. The CDR3 here is CASSGTGGWEPQHF. The CDR3 DNA sequence: TGTGCCAGCAGTGGGACAGGGGGCTGGGAGCCCCAGCATTTT.

The genes are TRBV7-2 and TRBJ1-1; D gene unclear. Trimming pared 5 bases from V and 12 bases from J, leaving 19 bases between. The CDR3 has 13 residues. The germline V gene has CDR1 SGHTA and CDR2 FQGNSA. The CDR3 DNA sequence: TGTGCCAGCAGCCCCCGCCGCAATAGTCTCCCTTTCTTT. It codes for CASSPRRNSLPFF. The whole variable domain, filled in from reference TRBV7-2 and TRBJ1-1, reads GAGVSQSPSNKVTEKGKDVELRCDPISGHTALYWYRQSLGQGLEFLIYFQGNSAPDKSGLPSDRFSAERTGGSVSTLTIQRTQQEDSAVYLCASSPRRNSLPFFGQGTRLTVV.

The chain recombines TRBV30 with TRBJ2-3; D is possibly TRBD2 (5 bases). Germline V lookup: CDR1 GTSNPN, CDR2 SVGIG (reference sequence). The CDR3 runs 13 residues. V was clipped by 4 bases and J by 4 bases, with 12 bases between them. Here the CDR3 reads CAWTLDSADTQYF. CDR3 DNA sequence: TGTGCCTGGACCCTAGATAGCGCAGATACGCAGTATTTT.

This rearrangement joins TRBV13 to TRBJ1-2; 9 bases match TRBD1. From germline, CDR1 is PRHDT and CDR2 FYEKMQ (reference sequence). V trimming: 2 bases; J trimming: 4 bases; junction bases outside the gene matches: 8. The CDR3 length is 16 residues. CDR3 loop: CASSLKAKTGGYGYTF. In DNA, the CDR3 is TGTGCCAGCAGCTTAAAAGCGAAGACAGGGGGCTATGGCTACACCTTC.

V usage is TRBV11-2 and J usage is TRBJ2-2, with 10 bases identical to TRBD2. The V and J ends lost 0 bases and 0 bases, in that order; junction bases with no gene match: 7. CDR1 is SGHAT, CDR2 FQNNGV, per germline. This CDR3 has 19 amino acids. The CDR3: CASSLDGLAAITNTGELFF. DNA for the CDR3: TGTGCCAGCAGCTTAGATGGACTAGCGGCAATAACGAACACCGGGGAGCTGTTTTTT.

V usage is TRBV7-3 and J usage is TRBJ2-3, with TRBD2 identical over 8 bases. Per germline, CDR1 SGHTA and CDR2 FQGTGA. This CDR3 is built from 15 residues. V shed 0 bases, J shed 4 bases, and the junction held 3 bases outside the gene matches. This chain's CDR3 is CASSLTTSEPDTQYF. The CDR3 region has the DNA TGTGCCAGCAGCTTAACGACTAGCGAGCCAGATACGCAGTATTTT.

The chain combines TRBV19 with TRBJ2-1; 12 positions agree with TRBD2. Germline trimming cut 7 bases from V and 4 bases from J; bases unmatched to any gene: 8. CDR1 and CDR2 from the germline V gene are LNHDA and SQIVND (reference sequence). The CDR3 has 16 amino acids. CDR3 sequence: CASTRLAGESYNEQFF. The CDR3 DNA reads as TGTGCCAGTACCAGACTAGCGGGAGAGAGTTACAATGAGCAGTTCTTC. The variable domain in full, with the rest retrieved from reference TRBV19 and TRBJ2-1, is DGGITQSPKYLFRKEGQNVTLSCEQNLNHDAMYWYRQDPGQGLRLIYYSQIVNDFQKGDIAEGYSVSREKKESFPLTVTSAQKNPTAFYLCASTRLAGESYNEQFFGPGTRLTVL.

The chain employs TRBV4-1 and TRBJ1-6; tentatively, D is TRBD1 (6 bases). Germline V gene sequence: CDR1 MGHRA, CDR2 YSYEKL. The ends were cut back, 1 base at V and 4 bases at J, with 17 bases in the middle. The length of the CDR3 is 18 residues. As DNA, the CDR3 is TGCGCCAGCAGCCAAGGAGGGCTACCGGGACATTATAATTCACCCCTCCACTTT. This sequence encodes CASSQGGLPGHYNSPLHF.

The chain recombines TRBV20-1 with TRBJ1-2; no firm D call. This CDR3 comprises 10 residues. Germline V gene data show CDR1 as DFQATT and CDR2 as SNEGSKA (reference sequence). Trimming took 3 bases from V and 13 from J, leaving 12 bases between them. This CDR3 reads CSASGGSGTF. CDR3 DNA: TGCAGTGCTAGTGGCGGCTCGGGCACCTTC.

The chain is built from TRBV11-3 and TRBJ2-3; tentative D call: TRBD1 (5 bases). This CDR3 contains 15 residues. Germline V gene lookup returns CDR1 SGHNT and CDR2 YENEEA. V was shortened by 5 bases and J by 2 bases, with 14 bases between the two germline ends. The CDR3, as DNA: TGTGCCAGCAGCCCCGGCGGCAGGGACACAGATACGCAGTATTTT. It specifies CASSPGGRDTDTQYF.

This chain joins TRBV5-6 and TRBJ1-1; D unresolved. CDR3 length: 13 amino acids. V dropped 0 bases and J dropped 8 bases, with 11 bases sitting between them. From germline, CDR1 is SGHDT and CDR2 YYEEEE. Here the CDR3 DNA reads TGTGCCAGCAGCTTGGGATCTGGCAGGGAAGCTTTCTTT. Translated: CASSLGSGREAFF.